These T cell receptor beta chains were read from a single sample in a study of T cell responses to AZD1222 COVID-19 vaccine. TCRdb's table, derived via immunoSEQ multiplex PCR, lists solely in-frame clones and lacks some. Altogether about 110,000 clones are present, approximately 89% being singletons, with the ten largest covering approximately 3.1%. The sample here was peripheral blood, taken on day 0 of MenACWY control vaccination. The receptors were gathered from an adult in good health. CDR3s include the opening cysteine and the closing phenylalanine or tryptophan. A D gene is named only where the DNA matches it firmly. Expanded clones get a size class; other rows say once, few or many, or leave the size out.

j_gene | abundance | d_gene | v_gene | CDR3aa | CDR3nt
TRBJ1-5 | NA | NA | TRBV27 | CASSLGTGRNQPQHF | TGTGCCAGCAGTTTAGGGACGGGCAGGAATCAGCCCCAGCATTTT
TRBJ1-6 | NA | NA | TRBV5-4 | CASSLNSGGENSPLHF | TGTGCCAGCAGCTTGAATTCCGGGGGCGAGAATTCACCCCTCCACTTT
TRBJ1-5 | NA | NA | TRBV4-2 | CASSQDSGDQPQHF | TGTGCCAGCAGCCAAGATTCGGGGGATCAGCCCCAGCATTTT
TRBJ1-4 | NA | NA | TRBV9 | CASSVSGGPTNEKLFF | TGTGCCAGCAGCGTATCCGGGGGGCCCACTAATGAAAAACTGTTTTTT
TRBJ1-2 | NA | NA | TRBV18 | CASSPETINYGYTF | TGTGCCAGCTCACCAGAGACAATTAACTATGGCTACACCTTC
TRBJ2-2 | NA | NA | TRBV3-1/TRBV3-2 | CASSPGGGQGGTGELFF | TGTGCCAGCAGCCCAGGCGGGGGGCAGGGGGGCACCGGGGAGCTGTTTTTT
TRBJ2-3 | once | NA | TRBV11-2 | CASSLRGRLADTQYF | TGTGCCAGCAGCCTAAGAGGGAGGCTAGCAGATACGCAGTATTTT
TRBJ2-3 | NA | NA | TRBV5-6 | CASSFGFGTVSTDTQYF | TGTGCCAGCAGCTTCGGTTTCGGGACGGTGAGCACAGATACGCAGTATTTT
TRBJ1-1 | once | NA | TRBV18 | CASSPRRGDTEAFF | TGTGCCAGCTCACCCCGGAGGGGGGACACTGAAGCTTTCTTT
TRBJ2-6 | NA | TRBD2 | TRBV7-8 | CASRLAGLSGANVLTF | TGTGCCAGCAGGCTAGCGGGGCTCTCTGGGGCCAACGTCCTGACTTTC
TRBJ2-7 | NA | NA | TRBV10-3 | CAISELGRGPPSYEQYF | TGTGCCATCAGTGAGTTGGGGCGGGGCCCTCCCTCCTACGAGCAGTACTTC
TRBJ2-1 | NA | TRBD1 | TRBV25-1 | CASRPDRGFYNEQFF | TGTGCCAGCAGACCTGACAGGGGGTTTTACAATGAGCAGTTCTTC
TRBJ2-1 | NA | NA | TRBV18 | CASSTATSFGEQFF | TGTGCCAGCTCAACCGCCACTAGCTTTGGTGAGCAGTTCTTC
TRBJ2-2 | once | NA | TRBV28 | CATSRPDSGKAGELFF | TGTGCCACCTCCCGTCCGGACTCGGGAAAGGCCGGGGAGCTGTTTTTT
TRBJ2-1 | NA | NA | TRBV19 | CASSMSYSYNEQFF | TGTGCCAGTAGTATGAGTTACTCCTACAATGAGCAGTTCTTC
TRBJ1-1 | NA | NA | TRBV5-4 | CASSPPGVGMGTEAFF | TGTGCCAGCAGCCCCCCCGGGGTAGGGATGGGCACTGAAGCTTTCTTT
TRBJ1-4 | NA | NA | TRBV5-4 | CASSLEGVGEKLFF | TGTGCCAGCAGCTTGGAAGGGGTAGGCGAAAAACTGTTTTTT
TRBJ2-1 | NA | TRBD2 | TRBV7-9 | CAIPKGGRRNEQFF | TGTGCCATCCCAAAGGGCGGGAGGCGGAATGAGCAGTTCTTC
TRBJ1-6 | NA | NA | TRBV4-1 | CASSQGYGVPAGDSPLHF | TGCGCCAGCAGCCAAGGATATGGGGTCCCCGCCGGGGATTCACCCCTCCACTTT
TRBJ2-3 | NA | NA | TRBV10-1 | CASSEGKSSTDTQYF | TGCGCCAGCAGTGAAGGCAAATCTAGCACAGATACGCAGTATTTT
TRBJ2-7 | NA | TRBD1 | TRBV5-1 | CASSKGQGGDEQYF | TGCGCCAGCAGCAAGGGACAGGGTGGCGACGAGCAGTACTTC
TRBJ1-6 | few | TRBD1 | TRBV9 | CASQQGANNSPLHF | TGTGCCAGCCAACAGGGGGCGAATAATTCACCCCTCCACTTT
TRBJ1-1 | NA | NA | TRBV29-1 | CSVYRVTEAFF | TGCAGCGTTTACAGGGTTACTGAAGCTTTCTTT
TRBJ2-2 | once | NA | TRBV7-2 | CASSLGGDGERTGELFF | TGTGCCAGCAGCTTAGGCGGTGACGGCGAAAGAACCGGGGAGCTGTTTTTT
TRBJ2-3 | once | NA | TRBV6-1 | CASSEGGYSTDTQYF | TGTGCCAGCAGTGAAGGGGGGTACTCCACAGATACGCAGTATTTT
TRBJ2-7 | NA | TRBD2 | TRBV19 | CASSITLGLAGIAYEQYF | TGTGCCAGTAGTATCACCCTCGGACTAGCGGGGATAGCATACGAGCAGTACTTC
TRBJ2-7 | NA | NA | TRBV23-1 | CASSQWGVSQSRSYEQYF | TGCGCCAGCAGTCAATGGGGAGTTTCTCAGAGCCGCTCCTACGAGCAGTACTTC
TRBJ1-3 | NA | NA | TRBV4-1 | CASSQDSRSGNTIYF | TGCGCCAGCAGCCAAGACAGTCGCTCTGGAAACACCATATATTTT
TRBJ1-2 | few | NA | TRBV29-1 | CSVRGRDLRNYGYTF | TGCAGCGTTCGAGGGCGGGACCTCCGTAACTATGGCTACACCTTC
TRBJ1-3 | NA | TRBD1 | TRBV11-2 | CASSLRTGSSGNTIYF | TGTGCCAGCAGCTTACGGACAGGTAGCTCTGGAAACACCATATATTTT
TRBJ2-4 | NA | TRBD1 | TRBV9 | CASSVETDRGAGKNIQYF | TGTGCCAGCAGCGTAGAAACCGACAGGGGCGCGGGGAAAAACATTCAGTACTTC
TRBJ2-1 | NA | NA | TRBV27 | CASSLVGLSIFF | TGTGCCAGCAGTTTAGTCGGCCTAAGCATTTTCTTC
TRBJ2-2 | once | NA | TRBV18 | CASSPQPNTGELFF | TGTGCCAGCTCACCACAGCCGAACACCGGGGAGCTGTTTTTT
TRBJ1-2 | NA | NA | TRBV5-6 | CASSLAGSFYGYTF | TGTGCCAGCAGCTTGGCCGGCAGTTTCTATGGCTACACCTTC
TRBJ1-1 | once | NA | TRBV11-3 | CASSLDRGTEAFF | TGTGCCAGCAGCTTAGATCGAGGCACTGAAGCTTTCTTT
TRBJ2-7 | NA | TRBD1 | TRBV10-2 | CASRDRGSGYEQYF | TGCGCCAGTCGGGACAGGGGTAGTGGCTACGAGCAGTACTTC
TRBJ1-2 | NA | TRBD1 | TRBV30 | CAWSVQGGIYGYTF | TGTGCCTGGAGTGTGCAGGGGGGAATCTATGGCTACACCTTC
TRBJ1-1 | once | NA | TRBV5-1 | CASSLDRGVRGITEAFF | TGCGCCAGCAGCTTGGATCGGGGAGTAAGGGGGATTACTGAAGCTTTCTTT
TRBJ2-7 | NA | NA | TRBV11-1 | CASSLPLHYEQYF | TGTGCCAGCAGCTTACCCCTACACTACGAGCAGTACTTC
TRBJ1-1 | few | NA | TRBV13 | CASTQKNTEAFF | TGTGCCAGCACCCAGAAGAACACTGAAGCTTTCTTT
TRBJ1-5 | once | NA | TRBV12-2 | CASRFRGSWAQHF | TGTGCAAGTCGCTTCCGGGGATCTTGGGCCCAGCATTTT
TRBJ2-7 | NA | TRBD2 | TRBV6-5 | CASSFGTTSYEQYF | TGTGCCAGCAGTTTCGGGACTACCTCCTACGAGCAGTACTTC
TRBJ2-5 | NA | TRBD2 | TRBV5-1 | CASSGLAGPSKTQYF | TGCGCCAGCAGTGGACTAGCGGGGCCGTCAAAGACCCAGTACTTC
TRBJ1-1 | NA | TRBD1 | TRBV29-1 | CSVGTGAGGEAFF | TGCAGCGTTGGGACAGGGGCGGGTGGTGAAGCTTTCTTT
TRBJ2-7 | few | NA | TRBV14 | CASSQEVHEQYF | TGTGCCAGCAGCCAAGAAGTCCACGAGCAGTACTTC
TRBJ1-1 | NA | NA | TRBV28 | CASSPRVWNTEAFF | TGTGCCAGCAGTCCGAGGGTATGGAACACTGAAGCTTTCTTT
TRBJ1-3 | NA | NA | TRBV5-5 | CASSPFGAGSSGNTIYF | TGTGCCAGCAGCCCCTTTGGGGCAGGAAGCTCTGGAAACACCATATATTTT
TRBJ1-1 | NA | NA | TRBV12-3/TRBV12-4 | CASTAGSFAEAFF | TGTGCCAGCACCGCCGGGAGTTTCGCTGAAGCTTTCTTT
TRBJ1-1 | NA | TRBD1 | TRBV6-5 | CASKTGGDGNTEAFF | TGTGCCAGCAAGACAGGGGGCGATGGCAACACTGAAGCTTTCTTT
TRBJ1-5 | NA | NA | TRBV10-3 | CAISESTSGDSNQPQHF | TGTGCCATCAGTGAGTCGACCTCAGGGGATAGCAATCAGCCCCAGCATTTT
TRBJ2-5 | NA | NA | TRBV7-2 | CASSSYLRSIGGETQYF | TGTGCCAGCAGCTCCTACCTCAGGTCCATCGGGGGAGAGACCCAGTACTTC
TRBJ1-5 | NA | NA | TRBV12-3/TRBV12-4 | CASSFGTYQPQHF | TGTGCCAGCAGTTTTGGGACTTATCAGCCCCAGCATTTT
TRBJ1-5 | NA | NA | TRBV5-8 | CASSLRGSRNQPQHF | TGTGCCAGCAGCTTGCGGGGGTCGCGCAATCAGCCCCAGCATTTT
TRBJ1-1 | NA | NA | TRBV3-1/TRBV3-2 | CASSPDRLGAPEAFF | TGTGCCAGCAGCCCGGATAGGTTAGGGGCTCCTGAAGCTTTCTTT
TRBJ2-1 | NA | TRBD2 | TRBV2 | CASGGGGAYNEQFF | TGTGCCAGCGGAGGCGGGGGGGCCTACAATGAGCAGTTCTTC